The 18 T cell receptor beta chains below come from one sample, sequenced in a study of shared T cell receptors in the human thymus. Data came from immunoSEQ multiplex PCR; TCRdb stores just in-frame clones and leaves some out. The data show roughly 660,000 clones, roughly 88% seen once. The sample was also linked to a second study, of human thymus T cells.

Sequences were obtained from thymocytes. The receptors stem from a boy under two years old with a congenital heart defect.

CDR3 in amino acids: CASSLWKGNPYEQYF. The CDR3 nucleotides are TGTGCCAGCAGCTTATGGAAGGGGAATCCTTACGAGCAGTACTTC. The chain links TRBV7-2 to TRBJ2-7; D is perhaps TRBD1 (5 bases). Trimming shortened V by 2 bases and J by 4 bases, and 15 bases separated the two germline ends. Germline CDR1 is SGHTA and CDR2 is FQGNSA. This CDR3 spans 15 amino acids.

V usage is TRBV19 and J usage is TRBJ2-7; a weak D match, TRBD1 (5 bases). V was shortened by 2 bases and J by 5 bases, with 13 bases between the two germline ends. There are 14 residues in the CDR3. Germline CDR1 is LNHDA and CDR2 is SQIVND (reference sequence). CDR3 nucleotide sequence: TGTGCCAGTAGTATATGGGCAGGGCAAGACGAGCAGTACTTC. Translating it yields CASSIWAGQDEQYF.

The chain recombines TRBV6-5 with TRBJ2-2; D perhaps matches TRBD2 (5 bases). Germline V gene sequence: CDR1 MNHEY, CDR2 SVGAGI. The CDR3 is made up of 15 amino acids. V lost 4 bases, J lost 0 bases, and 9 bases lay in between. The CDR3 is CASSSRGTNTGELFF. Here the CDR3 DNA reads TGTGCCAGCAGTTCCAGAGGGACGAACACCGGGGAGCTGTTTTTT.

CDR3 nucleotides: TGCGCCAGCTCTCGCCCGGGGGATCGGGGGCAGTACTTC. It yields the protein CASSRPGDRGQYF. The gene calls are TRBV10-1 and TRBJ2-7; D might be TRBD2 (6 bases). The ends were cut back, 8 bases at V and 9 bases at J, with 20 bases in the middle. The germline gives CDR1 WNHNN, CDR2 SYGVQD (reference sequence). CDR3 length: 13 amino acids.

There are a few counts of this clone. This sequence joins TRBV19 and TRBJ1-5, with 9 positions matching TRBD1. CDR1 is LNHDA, CDR2 SQIVND, per germline (reference sequence). The CDR3 contains 19 residues. The ends lost 6 bases at V and 0 bases at J; junction bases unmatched: 15. DNA of the CDR3: TGTGCCAGTAGATCCAGGACAGGGGCCTTAGAAGATAGCAATCAGCCCCAGCATTTT. Translated, it gives CASRSRTGALEDSNQPQHF.

The chain combines TRBV7-9 with TRBJ2-2; TRBD1 matches 10 bases. Unmatched junction bases numbered 5, after V lost 2 bases and J lost 5 bases. The CDR3 spans 16 residues. The germline V gene encodes CDR1 SEHNR and CDR2 FQNEAQ (reference sequence). DNA of the CDR3: TGTGCCAGCAGCTTATGTTGGACAGGGGGGACCGGGGAGCTGTTTTTT. This encodes CASSLCWTGGTGELFF.

V gene TRBV4-1 combines with J gene TRBJ1-5; the match to TRBD1 covers 7 bases. V trimming: 0 bases; J trimming: 2 bases; junction bases outside the gene matches: 4. Germline values: CDR1 MGHRA, CDR2 YSYEKL. The CDR3 has 16 residues. CDR3 amino acids: CASSQDGDRGNQPQHF. The CDR3 DNA sequence: TGCGCCAGCAGCCAAGATGGAGACAGGGGCAATCAGCCCCAGCATTTT.

This clone showed up just a few times. The chain couples TRBV5-1 to TRBJ1-2, with TRBD1 matching over 9 bases. CDR1 is SGHRS, CDR2 YFSETQ, per germline. The V gene end was trimmed by 3 bases and the J gene end by 4 bases; junction bases not matched to a gene: 7. CDR3 size: 15 residues. This chain's CDR3 is CASSSGTGSFYGYTF. The CDR3 DNA reads as TGCGCCAGCAGCTCGGGGACAGGGTCCTTCTATGGCTACACCTTC.

In nucleotides, the CDR3 is TGTGCCAGCAGTTCCCTCGGGACAGACAGAGTAAGCAATCAGCCCCAGCATTTT. It specifies CASSSLGTDRVSNQPQHF. The gene calls are TRBV28 and TRBJ1-5, with 7 bases that match TRBD1. Trimming took 4 bases from V and 1 from J; bases not matched to a gene: 13. The length of the CDR3 is 18 residues. Germline loops: CDR1 MDHEN, CDR2 SYDVKM.

The genes are TRBV7-4 and TRBJ2-2; 8 positions match TRBD1. CDR1 is SGHVT, CDR2 SQSDAQ, per germline. This CDR3 has 17 amino acids. The junction had 10 bases not matched to a gene; V was cut back by 6 bases and J by 1 base. CDR3 in amino acids: CASRELQGAKNTGELFF. CDR3 nucleotide sequence: TGTGCCAGCAGAGAACTCCAGGGGGCCAAGAACACCGGGGAGCTGTTTTTT.

The CDR3 DNA is TGTGCCACCGGCCTGGACAGGAACGGTAGTGGGAACACTGAAGCTTTCTTT. It translates to CATGLDRNGSGNTEAFF. V gene TRBV27 combines with J gene TRBJ1-1, with 7 bases aligning to TRBD1. Germline lookup yields CDR1 MNHEY and CDR2 SMNVEV (reference sequence). CDR3 length: 17 residues. After removal of 10 bases from V and 1 base from J, the junction contained 18 bases not matched to a gene.

The J gene is TRBJ2-7, the V gene TRBV19; 7 nucleotides align to TRBD2. With 1 base clipped from V and 0 bases from J, the junction kept 6 bases outside the gene matches. The CDR3 is 16 amino acids. Germline CDR1 reads LNHDA; CDR2 reads SQIVND (reference sequence). The CDR3 coding sequence is TGTGCCAGTAGTATAGTTATAGCGGGTAGCTCCTACGAGCAGTACTTC. This encodes CASSIVIAGSSYEQYF.

The gene calls are TRBV27 and TRBJ2-5; possibly TRBD1 for D (5 bases). V was trimmed by 3 bases and J by 5 bases, leaving 16 bases between them. Germline V gene sequence: CDR1 MNHEY, CDR2 SMNVEV (reference sequence). The CDR3 spans 15 residues. The CDR3 region has the DNA TGTGCCAGCAGTTTGGGTTCGGCAGGGAAGGAGACCCAGTACTTC. Amino acid sequence: CASSLGSAGKETQYF.

This clone was recorded a few times. The chain recombines TRBV5-4 with TRBJ1-3; the D is unclear. The CDR3 extends over 13 amino acids. V lost 6 bases and J 0 bases, leaving 7 bases between the germline ends. Germline V gives CDR1 SGHNT, CDR2 YYREEE (reference sequence). This chain's CDR3 is CASTNFSGNTIYF. The CDR3 DNA follows: TGTGCCAGCACCAATTTCTCTGGAAACACCATATATTTT.

This chain links TRBV28 with TRBJ1-2; TRBD1 agrees at 7 bases. Germline CDR1 is MDHEN and CDR2 is SYDVKM. With V trimmed by 8 bases and J by 4 bases, 4 bases remained unmatched. The CDR3 has 12 residues. The CDR3 loop is CASLDRSYGYTF. DNA for the CDR3: TGTGCCAGCTTGGACAGGTCCTATGGCTACACCTTC.

About this clone itself: The germline gene is not matched at one end of the junction; a read error may be the cause. The rearrangement links TRBV7-3 to TRBJ2-1, with TRBD2 identical over 9 bases. The CDR3 is made up of 17 amino acids. Germline CDR1 SGHTA, CDR2 FQGTGA. DNA for the CDR3: TGTGCCAGCAGCCCTCGCCGGCTAGCGGGGATCTACAGTGAGCAGTTCTTC. Its translation is CASSPRRLAGIYSEQFF.

The gene calls are TRBV4-3 and TRBJ2-7; D is perhaps TRBD2 (5 bases). Germline-derived CDR1 and CDR2 are LGHNA and YSLEER. V was cut by 2 bases and J by 1 base, with 9 bases left in between. The CDR3 has 14 residues. The CDR3 DNA sequence: TGCGCCAGCAGCCAACATCTAGCTTCCTACGAGCAGTACTTC. Translated: CASSQHLASYEQYF.

This clone was seen more than once but under ten times. The chain has TRBV5-1 and TRBJ2-5; 10 bases line up with TRBD2. CDR1 and CDR2 (germline): SGHRS, YFSETQ. The CDR3 is 17 amino acids. The junction had 10 bases not matched to a gene; V was cut back by 0 bases and J by 5 bases. CDR3 region: CASSLASLAGEGETQYF. The CDR3 nucleotides read TGCGCCAGCAGCTTGGCGAGTCTAGCGGGAGAAGGGGAGACCCAGTACTTC.